The present T cell receptor beta chain was sequenced within a study of blood T cell repertoires in COVID-19. Study as a whole: Sites in the United States, Italy and Spain provided acute and convalescent COVID-19 samples. From T cells, B-cell-depleted T cells, or PBMCs came the material, which was cDNA or gDNA.

This CDR3 region has 16 residues. CDR1 is MDHEN and CDR2 is SYDVKM in the germline V gene. The trim removed 10 bases at V and 1 base at J, leaving 13 bases unmatched. Ages ranged from about 18 to 89 years, with residence in under 25 US areas. Under the authors' procedure: Amplifying reference gene primers gave estimates of nucleated cell counts. The data were produced by immunoSEQ multiplex PCR, yet TCRdb's version contains in-frame clones alone and is incomplete. From that table come the V and J calls and clone size; the DNA was used to work out D and trimming. The sample has 350,000 or so clones, less than 90% seen once.

The V gene is TRBV28, the J gene TRBJ1-5, with TRBD1 identical over 7 bases. Material for sequencing was PBMCs or T cells enriched from blood (not recorded which). The clonotype was recovered from a woman in her 30s who had recovered from COVID-19. CDR3 in amino acids: CAIRTRQGGSNQPQHF. The CDR3, as DNA: TGTGCCATCCGTACCCGACAGGGCGGGAGCAATCAGCCCCAGCATTTT.